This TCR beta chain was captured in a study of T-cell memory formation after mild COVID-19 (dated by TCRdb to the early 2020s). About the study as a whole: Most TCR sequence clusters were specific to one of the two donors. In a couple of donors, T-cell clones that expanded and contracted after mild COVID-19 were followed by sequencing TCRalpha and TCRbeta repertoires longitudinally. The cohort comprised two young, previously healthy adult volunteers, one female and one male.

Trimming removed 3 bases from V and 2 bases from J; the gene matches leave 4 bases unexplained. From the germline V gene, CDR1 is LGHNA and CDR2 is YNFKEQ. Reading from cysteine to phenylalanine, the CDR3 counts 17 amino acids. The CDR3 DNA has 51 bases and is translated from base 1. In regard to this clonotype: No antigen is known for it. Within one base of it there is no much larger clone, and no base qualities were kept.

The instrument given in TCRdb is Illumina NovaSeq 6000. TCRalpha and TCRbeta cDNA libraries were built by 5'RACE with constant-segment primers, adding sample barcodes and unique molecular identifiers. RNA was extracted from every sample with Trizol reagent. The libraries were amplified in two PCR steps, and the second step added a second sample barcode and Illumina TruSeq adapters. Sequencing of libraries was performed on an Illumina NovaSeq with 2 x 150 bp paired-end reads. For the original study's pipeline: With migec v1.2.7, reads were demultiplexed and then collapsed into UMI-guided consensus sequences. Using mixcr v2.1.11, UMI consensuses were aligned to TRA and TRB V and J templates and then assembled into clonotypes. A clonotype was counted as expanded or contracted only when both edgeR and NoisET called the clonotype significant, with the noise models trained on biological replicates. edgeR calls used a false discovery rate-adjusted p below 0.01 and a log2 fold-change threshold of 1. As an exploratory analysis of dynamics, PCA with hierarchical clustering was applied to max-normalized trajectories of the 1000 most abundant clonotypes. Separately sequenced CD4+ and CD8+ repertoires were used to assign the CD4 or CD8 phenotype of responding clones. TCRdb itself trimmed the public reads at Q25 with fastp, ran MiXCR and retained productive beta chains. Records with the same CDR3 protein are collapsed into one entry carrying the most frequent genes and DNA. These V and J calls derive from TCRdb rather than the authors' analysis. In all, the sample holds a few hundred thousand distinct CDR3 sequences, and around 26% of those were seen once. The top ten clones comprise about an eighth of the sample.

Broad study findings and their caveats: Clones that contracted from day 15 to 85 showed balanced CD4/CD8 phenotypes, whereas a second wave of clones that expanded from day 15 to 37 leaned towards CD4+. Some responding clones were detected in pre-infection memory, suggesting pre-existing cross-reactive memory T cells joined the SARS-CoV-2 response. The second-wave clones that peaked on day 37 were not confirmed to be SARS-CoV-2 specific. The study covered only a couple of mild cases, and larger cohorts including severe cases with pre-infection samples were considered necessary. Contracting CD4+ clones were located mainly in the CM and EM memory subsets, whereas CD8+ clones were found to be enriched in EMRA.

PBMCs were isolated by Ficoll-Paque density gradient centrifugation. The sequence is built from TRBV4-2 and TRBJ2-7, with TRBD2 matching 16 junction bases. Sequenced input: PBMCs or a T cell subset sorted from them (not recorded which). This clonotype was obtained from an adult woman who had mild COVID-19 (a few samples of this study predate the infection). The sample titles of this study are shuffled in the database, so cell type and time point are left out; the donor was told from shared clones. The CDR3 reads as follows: CASSQPGLAGGPYEQYF. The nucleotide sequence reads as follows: TGTGCCAGCAGCCAGCCGGGACTAGCGGGAGGGCCCTACGAGCAGTACTTC.